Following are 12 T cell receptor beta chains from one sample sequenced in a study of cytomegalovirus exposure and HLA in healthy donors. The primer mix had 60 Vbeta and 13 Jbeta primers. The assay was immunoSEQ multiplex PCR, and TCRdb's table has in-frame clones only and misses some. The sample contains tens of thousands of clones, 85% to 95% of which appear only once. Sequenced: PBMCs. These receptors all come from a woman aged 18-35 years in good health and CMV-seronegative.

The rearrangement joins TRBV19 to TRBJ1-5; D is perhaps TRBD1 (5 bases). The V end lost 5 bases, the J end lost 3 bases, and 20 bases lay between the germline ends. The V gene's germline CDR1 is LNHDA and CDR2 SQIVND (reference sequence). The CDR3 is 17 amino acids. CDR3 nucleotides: TGTGCCAGTAGTGCCCTGCGTGGGGGGTCTGTCAATCAGCCCCAGCATTTT. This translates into CASSALRGGSVNQPQHF.

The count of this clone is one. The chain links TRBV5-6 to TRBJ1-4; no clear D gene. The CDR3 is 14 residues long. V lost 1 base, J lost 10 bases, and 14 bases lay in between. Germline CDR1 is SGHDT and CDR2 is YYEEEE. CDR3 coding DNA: TGTGCCAGCAGCTTGCAGGCAGCCCCTCTAAAACTGTTTTTT. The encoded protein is CASSLQAAPLKLFF.

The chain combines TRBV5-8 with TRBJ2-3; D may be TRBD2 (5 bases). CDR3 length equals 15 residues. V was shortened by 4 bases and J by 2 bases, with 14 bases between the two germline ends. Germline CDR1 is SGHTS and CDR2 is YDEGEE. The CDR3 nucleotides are TGTGCCAGCAGCCCCGGAGGAGGATACACAGATACGCAGTATTTT. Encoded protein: CASSPGGGYTDTQYF.

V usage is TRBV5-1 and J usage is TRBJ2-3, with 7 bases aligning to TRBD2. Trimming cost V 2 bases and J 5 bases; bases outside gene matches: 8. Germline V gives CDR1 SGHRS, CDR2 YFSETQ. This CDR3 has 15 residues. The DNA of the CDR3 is TGCGCCAGCAGCTTAGAGTCGGGAGGAGTAGATACGCAGTATTTT. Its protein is CASSLESGGVDTQYF.

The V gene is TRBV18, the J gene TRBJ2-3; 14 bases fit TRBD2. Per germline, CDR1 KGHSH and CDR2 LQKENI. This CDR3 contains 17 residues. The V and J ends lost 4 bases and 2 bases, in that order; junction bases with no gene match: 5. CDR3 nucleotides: TGTGCCAGCTCACACCCGGGACTAGCGGGAGCCACAGATACGCAGTATTTT. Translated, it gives CASSHPGLAGATDTQYF.

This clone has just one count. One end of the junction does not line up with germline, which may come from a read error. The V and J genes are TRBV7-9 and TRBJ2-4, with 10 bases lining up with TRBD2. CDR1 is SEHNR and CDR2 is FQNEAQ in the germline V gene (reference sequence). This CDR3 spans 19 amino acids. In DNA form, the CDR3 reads TGTTCCAGCAGCCCTGTGGGACTAGCGATGCATGGGGCCAAAAACATTCAGTACTTC. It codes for CSSSPVGLAMHGAKNIQYF.

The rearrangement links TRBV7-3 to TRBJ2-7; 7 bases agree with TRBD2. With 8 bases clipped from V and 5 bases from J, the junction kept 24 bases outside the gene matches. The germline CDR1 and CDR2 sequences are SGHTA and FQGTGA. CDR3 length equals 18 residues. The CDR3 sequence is CASLCVPPAGRLSHEQYF. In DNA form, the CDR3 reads TGTGCCAGCCTCTGTGTCCCCCCAGCGGGACGCCTTTCCCACGAGCAGTACTTC.

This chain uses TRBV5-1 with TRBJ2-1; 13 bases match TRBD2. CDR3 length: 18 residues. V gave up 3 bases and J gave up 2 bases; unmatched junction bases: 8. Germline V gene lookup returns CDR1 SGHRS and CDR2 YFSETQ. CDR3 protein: CASSSAGTSGTAYNEQFF. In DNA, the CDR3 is TGCGCCAGCAGCTCCGCCGGGACTAGCGGGACCGCCTACAATGAGCAGTTCTTC.

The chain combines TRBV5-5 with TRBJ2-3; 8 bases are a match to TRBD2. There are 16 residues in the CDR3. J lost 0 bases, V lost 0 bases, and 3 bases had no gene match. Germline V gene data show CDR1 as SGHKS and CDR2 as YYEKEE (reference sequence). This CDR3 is CASSLASGSSTDTQYF. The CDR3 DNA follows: TGTGCCAGCAGCTTGGCTAGCGGGTCTAGCACAGATACGCAGTATTTT.

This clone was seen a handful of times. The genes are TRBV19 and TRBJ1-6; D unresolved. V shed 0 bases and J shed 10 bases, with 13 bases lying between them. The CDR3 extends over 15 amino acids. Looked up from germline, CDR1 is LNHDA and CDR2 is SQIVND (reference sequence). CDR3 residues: CASSIDSGPQSPLHF. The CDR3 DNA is TGTGCCAGTAGTATAGATTCGGGTCCACAATCACCCCTCCACTTT.

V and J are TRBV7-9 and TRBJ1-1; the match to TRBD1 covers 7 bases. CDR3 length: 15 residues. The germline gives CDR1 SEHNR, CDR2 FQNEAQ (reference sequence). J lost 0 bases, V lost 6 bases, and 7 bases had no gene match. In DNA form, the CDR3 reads TGTGCCAGCAGTTTAAGGACAGGCTTGAACACTGAAGCTTTCTTT. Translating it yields CASSLRTGLNTEAFF. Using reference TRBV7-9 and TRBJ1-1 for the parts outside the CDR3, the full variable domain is DTGVSQNPRHKITKRGQNVTFRCDPISEHNRLYWYRQTLGQGPEFLTYFQNEAQLEKSRLLSDRFSAERPKGSFSTLEIQRTEQGDSAMYLCASSLRTGLNTEAFFGQGTRLTVV.

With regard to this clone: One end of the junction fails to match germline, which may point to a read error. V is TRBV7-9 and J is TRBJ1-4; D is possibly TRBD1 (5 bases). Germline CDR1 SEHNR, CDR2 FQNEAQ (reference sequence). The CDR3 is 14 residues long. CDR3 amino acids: CSSSAGTTNEKLFF. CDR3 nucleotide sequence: TGTTCCAGCAGCGCCGGGACTACGAATGAAAAACTGTTTTTT.